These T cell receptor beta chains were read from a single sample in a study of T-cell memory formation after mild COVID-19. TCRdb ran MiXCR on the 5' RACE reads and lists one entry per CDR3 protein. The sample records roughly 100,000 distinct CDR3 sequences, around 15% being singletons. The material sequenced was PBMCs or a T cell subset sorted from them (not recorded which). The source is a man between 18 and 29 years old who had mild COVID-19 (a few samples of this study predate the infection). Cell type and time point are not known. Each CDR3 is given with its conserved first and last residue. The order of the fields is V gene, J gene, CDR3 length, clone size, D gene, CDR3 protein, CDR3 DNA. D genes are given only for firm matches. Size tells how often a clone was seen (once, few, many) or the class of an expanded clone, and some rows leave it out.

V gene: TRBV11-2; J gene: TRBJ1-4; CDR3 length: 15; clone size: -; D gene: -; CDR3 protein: CASSLGRAANEKLFF; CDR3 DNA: TGTGCCAGCAGCTTAGGGCGGGCGGCTAATGAAAAACTGTTTTTT
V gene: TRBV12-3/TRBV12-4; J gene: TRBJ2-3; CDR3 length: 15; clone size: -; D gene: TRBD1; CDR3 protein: CASSPGTGVTDTQYF; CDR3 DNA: TGTGCCAGCAGTCCCGGGACAGGGGTCACAGATACGCAGTATTTT
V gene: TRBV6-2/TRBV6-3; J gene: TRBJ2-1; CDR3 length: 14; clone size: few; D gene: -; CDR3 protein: CASSYPGTHNEQFF; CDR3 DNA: TGTGCCAGCAGTTACCCCGGGACTCACAATGAGCAGTTCTTC
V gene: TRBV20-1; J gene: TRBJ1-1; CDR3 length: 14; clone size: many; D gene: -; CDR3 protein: CSCPGGTYYTEAFF; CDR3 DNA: TGCAGCTGCCCCGGGGGGACGTACTACACTGAAGCTTTCTTT
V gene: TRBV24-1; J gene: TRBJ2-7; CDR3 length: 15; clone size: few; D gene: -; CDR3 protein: CAPGGDSIRVCEQYF; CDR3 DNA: TGTGCCCCCGGGGGTGACAGCATTCGTGTCTGCGAGCAGTACTTC
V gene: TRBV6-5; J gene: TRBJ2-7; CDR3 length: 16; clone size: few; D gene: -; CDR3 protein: CASSFGSTGHTDEQYF; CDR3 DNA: TGTGCCAGCAGTTTCGGGTCGACAGGACATACGGACGAGCAGTACTTC
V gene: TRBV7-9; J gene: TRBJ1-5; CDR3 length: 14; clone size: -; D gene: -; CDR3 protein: CASSLGRVNQPQHF; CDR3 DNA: TGTGCCAGCAGCCTCGGACGGGTCAATCAGCCCCAGCATTTT
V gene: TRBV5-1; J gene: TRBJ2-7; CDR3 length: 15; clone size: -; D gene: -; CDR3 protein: CASSLGVLTAYEQYF; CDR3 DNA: TGCGCCAGCAGCTTGGGGGTCCTAACGGCCTACGAGCAGTACTTC
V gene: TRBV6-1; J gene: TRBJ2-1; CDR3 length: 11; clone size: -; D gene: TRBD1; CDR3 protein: CASSDRGLPFF; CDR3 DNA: TGTGCCAGCAGTGACAGGGGGCTGCCGTTCTTC
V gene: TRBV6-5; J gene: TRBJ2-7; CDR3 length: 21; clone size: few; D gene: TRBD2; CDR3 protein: CASSYSLAGGRRVSPAYEQYF; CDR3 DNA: TGTGCCAGCAGTTACAGTCTAGCGGGGGGCCGGCGGGTTTCCCCAGCCTACGAGCAGTACTTC
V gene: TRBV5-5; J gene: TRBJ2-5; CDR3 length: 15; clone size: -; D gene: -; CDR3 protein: CASSTRWGERETQYF; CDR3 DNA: TGTGCCAGCAGTACCCGATGGGGGGAAAGAGAGACCCAGTACTTC
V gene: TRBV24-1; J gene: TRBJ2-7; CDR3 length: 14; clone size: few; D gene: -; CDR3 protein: CATSDSTGAWEQYF; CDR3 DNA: TGTGCCACCAGTGATTCGACAGGCGCCTGGGAGCAGTACTTC
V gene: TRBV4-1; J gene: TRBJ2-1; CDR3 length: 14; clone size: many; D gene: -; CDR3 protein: CASSQSVLASEQFF; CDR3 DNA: TGCGCCAGCAGCCAATCCGTACTAGCCAGTGAGCAGTTCTTC
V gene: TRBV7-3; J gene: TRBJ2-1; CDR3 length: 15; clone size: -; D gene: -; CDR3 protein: CASSALGALGDEQFF; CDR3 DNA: TGTGCCAGCAGCGCTCTTGGGGCATTGGGTGATGAGCAGTTCTTC
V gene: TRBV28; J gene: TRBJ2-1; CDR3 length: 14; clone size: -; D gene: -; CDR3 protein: CASSFAVSYNEQLF; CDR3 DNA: TGTGCCAGCAGTTTTGCGGTCTCCTACAATGAGCAGCTCTTC
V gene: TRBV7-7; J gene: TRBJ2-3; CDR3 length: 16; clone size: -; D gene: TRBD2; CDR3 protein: CASSLAAGDQVDTQYF; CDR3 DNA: TGTGCTAGCAGCTTAGCAGCGGGGGACCAGGTAGATACGCAGTATTTT
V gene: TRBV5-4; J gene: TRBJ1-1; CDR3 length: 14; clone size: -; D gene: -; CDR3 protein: CASSLGHSGTEAFF; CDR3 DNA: TGTGCCAGCAGCTTGGGGCATTCGGGCACTGAAGCTTTCTTT
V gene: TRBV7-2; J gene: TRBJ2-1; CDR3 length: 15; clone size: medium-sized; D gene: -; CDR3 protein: CASSLDLSTYNEQFF; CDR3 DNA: TGTGCCAGCAGCTTAGATCTTAGTACCTACAATGAGCAGTTCTTC
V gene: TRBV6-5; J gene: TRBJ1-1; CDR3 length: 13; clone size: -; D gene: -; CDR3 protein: CASNLDGNTEAFF; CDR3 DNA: TGTGCCAGCAACCTGGACGGGAACACTGAAGCTTTCTTT
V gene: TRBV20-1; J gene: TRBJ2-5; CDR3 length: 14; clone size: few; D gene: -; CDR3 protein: CSARDPPGQETQYF; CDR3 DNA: TGCAGTGCTAGAGATCCCCCTGGGCAAGAGACCCAGTACTTC
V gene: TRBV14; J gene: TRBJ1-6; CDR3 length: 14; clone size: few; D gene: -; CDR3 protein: CASSQAGFLSPLHF; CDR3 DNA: TGTGCCAGCAGCCAAGCGGGATTCCTCTCACCCCTCCACTTT
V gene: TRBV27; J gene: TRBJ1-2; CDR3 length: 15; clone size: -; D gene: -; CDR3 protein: CASSLFFGLPPGYTF; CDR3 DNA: TGTGCCAGCAGTTTGTTTTTTGGGTTGCCCCCTGGCTACACCTTC
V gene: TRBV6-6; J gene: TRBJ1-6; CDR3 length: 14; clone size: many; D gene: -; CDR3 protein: CASSAGTYNSPLHF; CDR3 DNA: TGTGCCAGCAGTGCCGGGACCTATAATTCACCCCTCCACTTT
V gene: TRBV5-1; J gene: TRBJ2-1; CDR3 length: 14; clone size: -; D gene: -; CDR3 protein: CASSYGTLDNEQFF; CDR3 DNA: TGCGCCAGCAGCTACGGGACTCTTGACAATGAGCAGTTCTTC
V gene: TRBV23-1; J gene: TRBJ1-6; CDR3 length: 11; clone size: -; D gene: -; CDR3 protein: CASGDYSPLHF; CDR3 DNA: TGCGCCAGCGGCGATTATTCACCCCTCCACTTT
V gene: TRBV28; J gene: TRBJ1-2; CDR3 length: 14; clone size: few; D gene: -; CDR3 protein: CASSLIGLGGDYTF; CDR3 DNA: TGTGCCAGCAGTTTAATAGGGCTGGGGGGAGACTACACCTTC
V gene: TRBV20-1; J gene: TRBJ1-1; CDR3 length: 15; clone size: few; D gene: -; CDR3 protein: CSATQMRGGSTEAFF; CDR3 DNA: TGCAGTGCAACGCAGATGAGGGGGGGGAGCACTGAAGCTTTCTTT
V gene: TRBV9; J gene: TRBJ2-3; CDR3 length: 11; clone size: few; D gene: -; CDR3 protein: CASSVKETQYF; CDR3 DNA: TGTGCCAGCAGCGTAAAGGAGACGCAGTATTTT
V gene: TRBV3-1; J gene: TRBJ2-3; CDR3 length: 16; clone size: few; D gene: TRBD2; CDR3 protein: CASSSVRGGAADTQYF; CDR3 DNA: TGTGCCAGCAGCTCCGTTCGCGGGGGGGCCGCAGATACGCAGTATTTT
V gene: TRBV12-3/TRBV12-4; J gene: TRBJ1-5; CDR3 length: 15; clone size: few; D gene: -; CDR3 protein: CASSFEEGSNQPQHF; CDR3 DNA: TGTGCCAGCAGTTTTGAGGAGGGCTCCAATCAGCCCCAGCATTTT
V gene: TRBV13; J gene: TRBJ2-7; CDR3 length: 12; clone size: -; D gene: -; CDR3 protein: CASSLVGNEQYF; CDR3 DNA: TGTGCCAGCAGCTTAGTTGGGAACGAGCAGTACTTC
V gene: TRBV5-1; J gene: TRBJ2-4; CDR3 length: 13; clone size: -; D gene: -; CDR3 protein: CASSGTRSDIQYF; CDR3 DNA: TGCGCCAGCAGCGGGACCCGGTCGGACATTCAGTACTTC
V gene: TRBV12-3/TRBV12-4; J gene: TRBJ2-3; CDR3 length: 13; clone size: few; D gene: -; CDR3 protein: CASSSSYTDTQYF; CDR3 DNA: TGTGCCAGCAGTTCCTCTTACACAGATACGCAGTATTTT
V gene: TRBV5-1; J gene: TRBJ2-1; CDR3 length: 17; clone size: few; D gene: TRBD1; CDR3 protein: CASSLFLQGADYNEQFF; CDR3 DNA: TGCGCCAGCAGCTTATTCCTACAGGGGGCGGACTACAATGAGCAGTTCTTC
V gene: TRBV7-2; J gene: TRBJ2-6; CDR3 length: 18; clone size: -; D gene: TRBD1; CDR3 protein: CGSLRDRGSFGGANVLTF; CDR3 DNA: TGTGGCAGCCTCCGGGACAGGGGCTCATTCGGGGGGGCCAACGTCCTGACTTTC
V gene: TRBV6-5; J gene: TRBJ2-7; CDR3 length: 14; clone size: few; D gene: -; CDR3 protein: CASSLGTGEYEQYF; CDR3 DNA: TGTGCCAGCAGTTTGGGAACAGGAGAGTACGAGCAGTACTTC
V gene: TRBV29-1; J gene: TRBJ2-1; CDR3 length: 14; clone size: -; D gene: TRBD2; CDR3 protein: CSARLAEGLEEQFF; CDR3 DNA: TGCAGCGCCCGGCTAGCGGAGGGGCTAGAGGAGCAGTTCTTC
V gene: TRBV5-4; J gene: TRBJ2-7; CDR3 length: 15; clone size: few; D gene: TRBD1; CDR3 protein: CASSSEGYRGYEQYF; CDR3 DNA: TGTGCCAGCAGCTCCGAAGGGTACAGGGGCTACGAGCAGTACTTC
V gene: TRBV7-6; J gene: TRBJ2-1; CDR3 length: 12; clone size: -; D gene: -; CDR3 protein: CASSFQGNEQFF; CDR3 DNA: TGTGCCAGCAGCTTCCAGGGCAATGAGCAGTTCTTC
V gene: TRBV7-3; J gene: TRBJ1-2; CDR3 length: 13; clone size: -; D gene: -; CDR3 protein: CASSLNAGYGYTF; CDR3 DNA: TGTGCCAGCAGCTTAAACGCAGGTTATGGCTACACCTTC
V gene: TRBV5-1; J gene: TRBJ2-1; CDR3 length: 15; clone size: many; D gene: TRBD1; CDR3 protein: CASSFLRGPGNEQFF; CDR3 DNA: TGCGCCAGCAGCTTCTTGAGGGGGCCGGGCAATGAGCAGTTCTTC
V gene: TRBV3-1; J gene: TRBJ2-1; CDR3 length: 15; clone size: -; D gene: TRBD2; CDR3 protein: CASSHRLAGSIEQFF; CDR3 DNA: TGTGCCAGCAGCCATCGACTAGCGGGGAGTATTGAGCAGTTCTTC